The T cell receptor (beta chain) under discussion was sequenced for a study of cytomegalovirus exposure and HLA in healthy donors. Produced via immunoSEQ multiplex PCR; TCRdb's table is partial and in-frame only. In the table there are roughly 200,000 clones, about 89% of which are singletons. The germline CDR1 and CDR2 sequences are SQVTM and ANQGSEA. V lost 0 bases and J 11 bases, leaving 11 bases between the germline ends. CDR3 length equals 12 residues. The sequenced material came from PBMCs. This chain connects TRBV29-1 to TRBJ1-5, with D uncertain. This clonotype was obtained from a man aged 25 to 40 in good health and CMV-seropositive. The CDR3 spells CSVEDSTKTQHF. The DNA of the CDR3 is TGCAGCGTTGAAGATAGCACGAAAACCCAGCATTTT.